The next 8 T cell receptor beta chains were all read from a single sample in a study of blood T cell repertoires in COVID-19. Some clones are missing from TCRdb's copy, which holds only in-frame ones; the method was immunoSEQ multiplex PCR. Here the sample spans 240,000 or so clones, roughly 91% being singletons. Source material: peripheral blood. The receptor source for this set is a woman in her thirties or forties who had recovered from COVID-19.

This clone was counted a single time. This chain joins TRBV7-9 and TRBJ2-7; 8 bases line up with TRBD2. The trim removed 2 bases at V and 4 bases at J, leaving 7 bases unmatched. The CDR3 has 15 residues. Germline lookup yields CDR1 SEHNR and CDR2 FQNEAQ (reference sequence). CDR3 loop: CASSLSLAGEYEQYF. The CDR3 region has the DNA TGTGCCAGCAGCTTAAGCCTAGCGGGTGAATACGAGCAGTACTTC.

The chain recombines TRBV5-4 with TRBJ1-6; 8 positions match TRBD1. J lost 7 bases, V lost 0 bases, and 3 bases had no gene match. The CDR3 sequence is 15 residues long. Germline CDR1 SGHNT, CDR2 YYREEE (reference sequence). For the CDR3, the DNA is TGTGCCAGCAGCTTGGGTCACAGGGGGAATTCACCCCTCCACTTT. Protein sequence: CASSLGHRGNSPLHF.

V gene TRBV7-3 combines with J gene TRBJ2-3; D not certain. CDR1 and CDR2 (germline): SGHTA, FQGTGA. The CDR3 has 13 amino acids. V was clipped by 4 bases and J by 6 bases, with 11 bases between them. The chain's CDR3 is CASSSSSGDTQYF. Here the CDR3 DNA reads TGTGCCAGCAGCTCCTCGTCCGGGGATACGCAGTATTTT.

V is TRBV3-1 (or the pseudogene TRBV3-2) and J is TRBJ2-6, with D maybe TRBD1 (5 bases). The V gene's germline CDR1 is LGHDT and CDR2 YNNKEL (reference sequence). This CDR3 has 15 residues. V was shortened by 4 bases and J by 2 bases, with 9 bases between the two germline ends. CDR3 residues: CASSLEGAGANVLTF. The CDR3 nucleotides read TGTGCCAGCAGCCTAGAAGGGGCTGGGGCCAACGTCCTGACTTTC.

This clone was seen once. V gene TRBV5-6 combines with J gene TRBJ2-5, with 9 nucleotides matching TRBD1. Trimming at V came to 2 bases and at J to 2 bases, leaving 7 bases not matched to a gene. From germline, CDR1 is SGHDT and CDR2 YYEEEE. There are 16 residues in the CDR3. CDR3: CASSFWGGTGQETQYF. The CDR3 DNA reads as TGTGCCAGCAGCTTTTGGGGAGGGACAGGGCAAGAGACCCAGTACTTC. Full variable domain (rest looked up from reference TRBV5-6 and TRBJ2-5): DAGVTQSPTHLIKTRGQQVTLRCSPKSGHDTVSWYQQALGQGPQFIFQYYEEEERQRGNFPDRFSGHQFPNYSSELNVNALLLGDSALYLCASSFWGGTGQETQYFGPGTRLLVL.

The CDR3 is CASSGTSSEETQYF. CDR3 DNA sequence: TGCGCCAGCAGCGGGACTAGCAGTGAGGAGACCCAGTACTTC. The rearrangement uses TRBV5-1 and TRBJ2-5, with TRBD2 matching over 9 bases. Germline lookup yields CDR1 SGHRS and CDR2 YFSETQ. V trimming: 4 bases; J trimming: 5 bases; junction bases outside the gene matches: 6. The CDR3 length is 14 residues.

J is TRBJ2-1 and V is TRBV9, with 11 bases fitting TRBD2. Trimming at V came to 0 bases and at J to 0 bases, leaving 11 bases not matched to a gene. Germline assignment: CDR1 SGDLS and CDR2 YYNGEE. The CDR3 contains 20 residues. CDR3 coding DNA: TGTGCCAGCAGCGTAGCTGCCGGGACTAGCGGTGCTAGCTCCTACAATGAGCAGTTCTTC. Protein sequence: CASSVAAGTSGASSYNEQFF.

This clone came up once. The gene calls are TRBV24-1 and TRBJ2-4, with D maybe TRBD2 (5 bases). From germline, CDR1 is KGHDR and CDR2 SFDVKD. The CDR3 extends over 11 amino acids. V lost 5 bases to trimming and J lost 8 bases, with 6 bases between them. CDR3 sequence: CATSGGDIQYF. The DNA of the CDR3 is TGTGCCACCAGTGGGGGAGACATTCAGTACTTC.